The 29 T cell receptor beta chains below were found in one sample sequenced in a study of cytomegalovirus exposure and HLA in healthy donors. PCR involved 60 Vbeta and 13 Jbeta primers. Sequenced by immunoSEQ multiplex PCR; TCRdb stores in-frame clones only, minus some. The profile shows approximately 150,000 clones, 65% to 90% of them singletons. Sequencing was done on a sample of PBMCs. These receptors came from a human donor in good health.

The chain uses TRBV18 and TRBJ2-3; D is uncertain. Trimming cost V 3 bases and J 0 bases, with 4 bases left between them. From germline, CDR1 is KGHSH and CDR2 LQKENI. The CDR3 is made up of 13 amino acids. CDR3 amino acids: CASSPTSTDTQYF. The CDR3 DNA reads as TGTGCCAGCTCACCGACTAGCACAGATACGCAGTATTTT.

Written as DNA, the CDR3 is TGTGCCAGCAGTTACTCCCCAGGGGGAGAGACCCAGTACTTC. As protein: CASSYSPGGETQYF. The chain couples TRBV6-5 to TRBJ2-5; TRBD1 matches 7 bases. The germline V gene encodes CDR1 MNHEY and CDR2 SVGAGI. The V gene end was trimmed by 0 bases and the J gene end by 4 bases; junction bases not matched to a gene: 2. This CDR3 is built from 14 residues.

This clone was detected only a few times. This chain links TRBV11-2 with TRBJ2-7; D not resolved. CDR1 is SGHAT, CDR2 FQNNGV, per germline. This CDR3 has 13 amino acids. V was trimmed by 2 bases and J by 4 bases, leaving 9 bases between them. CDR3 in DNA: TGTGCCAGCAGCTTACAAAAAACTTACGAGCAGTACTTC. Amino acid sequence: CASSLQKTYEQYF.

This chain connects TRBV5-1 to TRBJ2-1; TRBD1 might be the D (6 bases). The V gene's germline CDR1 is SGHRS and CDR2 YFSETQ. Trimming cost V 0 bases and J 2 bases, with 12 bases left between them. The CDR3 totals 16 residues. Here the CDR3 reads CASSLAVSGAYNEQFF. The CDR3 DNA reads TGCGCCAGCAGCTTGGCTGTGTCAGGGGCCTACAATGAGCAGTTCTTC.

This clone appeared a few times. The V gene is TRBV7-9, the J gene TRBJ2-7; D is ambiguous. The CDR3 extends over 13 amino acids. The germline V gene has CDR1 SEHNR and CDR2 FQNEAQ (reference sequence). Trimming shortened V by 4 bases and J by 2 bases, and 9 bases separated the two germline ends. CDR3 coding DNA: TGTGCCAGCAGCTCGCCGTCTACCTACGAGCAGTACTTC. Protein product: CASSSPSTYEQYF.

The chain is built from TRBV7-2 and TRBJ1-1; 9 bases are a match to TRBD1. Germline V CDR1 and CDR2: SGHTA, FQGNSA. This CDR3 has 14 residues. Losses at the gene ends were 5 bases for V and 14 bases for J; bases not matched to a gene: 15. CDR3 sequence: CASSTPGQGSIWFF. The CDR3 DNA reads as TGTGCCAGCAGCACCCCGGGACAGGGTTCAATTTGGTTCTTT.

The rearrangement uses TRBV29-1 and TRBJ1-5; weak D call: TRBD1 (6 bases). V lost 7 bases to trimming and J lost 4 bases, with 11 bases between them. Germline values: CDR1 SQVTM, CDR2 ANQGSEA. The CDR3 runs 12 residues. The chain's CDR3 is CSAGQLNQPQHF. DNA of the CDR3: TGCAGCGCCGGACAGTTAAATCAGCCCCAGCATTTT.

V gene TRBV18 combines with J gene TRBJ1-1; TRBD1 aligns across 7 bases. CDR1 KGHSH and CDR2 LQKENI come from the germline V gene. Trimming cost V 3 bases and J 1 base; bases outside gene matches: 5. The CDR3 has 15 amino acids. The CDR3 protein is CASSPYGQENTEAFF. Written as DNA, the CDR3 is TGTGCCAGCTCACCGTACGGACAGGAGAACACTGAAGCTTTCTTT.

The rearrangement uses TRBV6-1 and TRBJ1-1; D not resolved. Germline V gives CDR1 MNHNS, CDR2 SASEGT. This CDR3 is 14 amino acids long. Trimming stripped 2 bases from V and 0 bases from J, with 7 bases between. The CDR3 region has the DNA TGTGCCAGCAGTGAATGGCAGATGAACACTGAAGCTTTCTTT. This gives the protein CASSEWQMNTEAFF.

The rearrangement uses TRBV18 and TRBJ2-5; a weak D match, TRBD2 (6 bases). Germline V gene sequence: CDR1 KGHSH, CDR2 LQKENI. V was cut by 2 bases and J by 3 bases, with 7 bases left in between. The CDR3 covers 13 residues. CDR3 bases: TGTGCCAGCTCACCATGGAGGGAAGAGACCCAGTACTTC. This gives the protein CASSPWREETQYF.

This clone was seen a handful of times. This chain joins TRBV5-6 and TRBJ1-5, with D perhaps matching TRBD1 (5 bases). Trimming cost V 2 bases and J 1 base, with 13 bases left between them. CDR1 is SGHDT, CDR2 YYEEEE, per germline. The CDR3 sequence is 16 residues long. CDR3 sequence (DNA): TGTGCCAGCAGCTTCGGGGGGATGTGGAGCAATCAGCCCCAGCATTTT. It codes for CASSFGGMWSNQPQHF.

The chain joins TRBV7-9 to TRBJ2-3; D uncertain. Germline V CDR1 and CDR2: SEHNR, FQNEAQ (reference sequence). This CDR3 spans 14 amino acids. Trimming cost V 1 base and J 6 bases, with 11 bases left between them. The CDR3 loop reads CASSLGSVVDTQYF. For the CDR3, the DNA is TGTGCCAGCAGCTTAGGGAGCGTAGTCGATACGCAGTATTTT. Variable domain in full (rest from reference TRBV7-9 and TRBJ2-3): DTGVSQNPRHKITKRGQNVTFRCDPISEHNRLYWYRQTLGQGPEFLTYFQNEAQLEKSRLLSDRFSAERPKGSFSTLEIQRTEQGDSAMYLCASSLGSVVDTQYFGPGTRLTVL.

This rearrangement joins TRBV7-9 to TRBJ2-7, with D maybe TRBD1 (6 bases). The V end was cut by 4 bases, the J end by 4 bases, with 14 bases between. Germline loops: CDR1 SEHNR, CDR2 FQNEAQ (reference sequence). CDR3 length: 14 amino acids. The CDR3 region is CASSSWQGKYEQYF. For the CDR3, the DNA is TGTGCCAGCAGCTCCTGGCAGGGGAAGTACGAGCAGTACTTC.

The chain links TRBV19 to TRBJ2-1; 13 bases match TRBD2. CDR3 length: 16 residues. The germline CDR1 and CDR2 sequences are LNHDA and SQIVND (reference sequence). Unmatched junction bases numbered 5, after V lost 5 bases and J lost 4 bases. This CDR3 reads CASSGLAGDQYNEQFF. CDR3 nucleotide sequence: TGTGCCAGTAGTGGACTAGCGGGGGACCAATACAATGAGCAGTTCTTC.

This clone came up once. The rearrangement uses TRBV7-2 and TRBJ1-2; perhaps TRBD1 as D (6 bases). This CDR3 region has 15 residues. Trimming removed 5 bases at V and 7 bases at J, with 20 bases between. CDR1 SGHTA and CDR2 FQGNSA come from the germline V gene. CDR3 sequence: CASSRGETGRGGYTF. CDR3 sequence (DNA): TGTGCCAGCAGCCGAGGCGAAACAGGGAGGGGTGGCTACACCTTC.

A few counts support this clone. The chain joins TRBV7-2 to TRBJ2-1; D may be TRBD2 (5 bases). The CDR3 totals 17 residues. The V end was cut by 2 bases, the J end by 4 bases, with 18 bases between. CDR1 and CDR2 from the germline V gene are SGHTA and FQGNSA. This chain's CDR3 is CASSLSPSLTRYNEQFF. CDR3 nucleotides: TGTGCCAGCAGCTTATCGCCTAGCCTTACTAGGTACAATGAGCAGTTCTTC.

This clone was found once. The chain carries TRBV5-4 and TRBJ1-2, with TRBD1 matching 7 bases. V was clipped by 4 bases and J by 2 bases; unmatched bases: 11. Germline CDR1 is SGHNT and CDR2 is YYREEE (reference sequence). The CDR3 spans 16 residues. The CDR3 nucleotides are TGTGCCAGCAGCGGACCCGGGACAGCAAGAAACTATGGCTACACCTTC. As protein: CASSGPGTARNYGYTF. The complete variable domain, with remaining parts taken from reference TRBV5-4 and TRBJ1-2, reads ETGVTQSPTHLIKTRGQQVTLRCSSQSGHNTVSWYQQALGQGPQFIFQYYREEENGRGNFPPRFSGLQFPNYSSELNVNALELDDSALYLCASSGPGTARNYGYTFGSGTRLTVV.

The J gene is TRBJ2-7, the V gene TRBV27; no clear D. The ends were cut back, 1 base at V and 2 bases at J, with 15 bases in the middle. Germline assignment: CDR1 MNHEY and CDR2 SMNVEV (reference sequence). The CDR3 spans 16 residues. Written as DNA, the CDR3 is TGTGCCAGCAGTTTATTTGGCGGAGACTTTCCCTACGAGCAGTACTTC. Its protein is CASSLFGGDFPYEQYF.

The chain links TRBV13 to TRBJ2-7; D call uncertain. The CDR3 is made up of 12 amino acids. The V gene lost 1 base and the J gene lost 5 bases, with 6 bases spanning the gap. Looked up from germline, CDR1 is PRHDT and CDR2 is FYEKMQ (reference sequence). In DNA form, the CDR3 reads TGTGCCAGCAGCTTAGTGTCTGACGAGCAGTACTTC. Protein sequence: CASSLVSDEQYF.

This clone was found a few times. The gene calls are TRBV5-1 and TRBJ2-2; D possibly corresponds to TRBD1 (7 bases). CDR3 length: 19 residues. Looked up from germline, CDR1 is SGHRS and CDR2 is YFSETQ. V was cut by 4 bases and J by 1 base, with 23 bases left in between. The CDR3 DNA reads TGCGCCAGCAGCCCCAGGACAGGTGTCGGCGGGGTGAACACCGGGGAGCTGTTTTTT. Its protein product is CASSPRTGVGGVNTGELFF. The entire variable domain, with the rest obtained from reference TRBV5-1 and TRBJ2-2, is as follows: KAGVTQTPRYLIKTRGQQVTLSCSPISGHRSVSWYQQTPGQGLQFLFEYFSETQRNKGNFPGRFSGRQFSNSRSEMNVSTLELGDSALYLCASSPRTGVGGVNTGELFFGEGSRLTVL.

The chain carries TRBV19 and TRBJ1-5, with TRBD1 matching over 9 bases. The germline V gene has CDR1 LNHDA and CDR2 SQIVND (reference sequence). V trimming: 3 bases; J trimming: 7 bases; junction bases outside the gene matches: 7. The CDR3 runs to 15 residues. CDR3 DNA: TGTGCCAGTAGTATGGGGACAGGGATGGGGCAGCCCCAGCATTTT. Encoded protein: CASSMGTGMGQPQHF.

The chain couples TRBV6-5 to TRBJ2-7, with D possibly matching TRBD2 (5 bases). Germline V gene lookup returns CDR1 MNHEY and CDR2 SVGAGI. The germline V and J ends were trimmed by 3 bases and 7 bases, with 16 bases remaining between them. The CDR3 sequence is 14 residues long. The CDR3 region has the DNA TGTGCCAGCAGTTATGATGGAGACTATTATGAGCAGTACTTC. Protein sequence: CASSYDGDYYEQYF.

The V and J genes are TRBV5-1 and TRBJ1-1; D is unresolved. The CDR3 totals 12 residues. Per germline, CDR1 SGHRS and CDR2 YFSETQ. Trimming removed 6 bases from V and 2 bases from J, with 8 bases in between. The CDR3 sequence: CASKAGNTEAFF. In nucleotides, the CDR3 is TGCGCCAGCAAAGCGGGAAACACTGAAGCTTTCTTT.

The gene calls are TRBV4-3 and TRBJ1-1; possibly TRBD1 for D (5 bases). The length of the CDR3 is 13 residues. Germline V gene data show CDR1 as LGHNA and CDR2 as YSLEER. V dropped 4 bases and J dropped 8 bases, with 14 bases sitting between them. CDR3 in DNA: TGCGCCAGCAGCCCGACAGCGTCATTGGAAGCTTTCTTT. Translation gives CASSPTASLEAFF.

This clone was seen just once. The chain has TRBV6-5 and TRBJ2-1; D perhaps matches TRBD2 (6 bases). Germline V gives CDR1 MNHEY, CDR2 SVGAGI. V was trimmed by 8 bases and J by 6 bases, leaving 17 bases between them. The CDR3 totals 14 residues. CDR3 amino acids: CASVRVTGGNEQFF. Here the CDR3 DNA reads TGTGCCAGCGTTCGGGTGACCGGGGGCAATGAGCAGTTCTTC.

For the CDR3, the DNA is TGTGCCAGCCGCCGTACGACAGGGAACACTGAAGCTTTCTTT. Its translation is CASRRTTGNTEAFF. The chain combines TRBV2 with TRBJ1-1, with a tentative D call TRBD1 (6 bases). The CDR3 covers 14 residues. From germline, CDR1 is SNHLY and CDR2 FYNNEI. V lost 8 bases, J lost 1 base, and 14 bases lay in between.

The chain combines TRBV5-4 with TRBJ2-5, with unresolved D. This CDR3 spans 11 amino acids. Per germline, CDR1 SGHNT and CDR2 YYREEE (reference sequence). V lost 4 bases and J lost 2, with 3 bases in between. As DNA, the CDR3 is TGTGCCAGCAGCCCACAAGAGACCCAGTACTTC. Its translation: CASSPQETQYF.

CDR3 in amino acids: CASSSQRGGWEQYF. Written as DNA, the CDR3 is TGTGCCAGCAGCTCCCAGCGGGGGGGATGGGAGCAGTACTTC. V usage is TRBV11-2 and J usage is TRBJ2-7, with 10 bases that match TRBD2. The length of the CDR3 is 14 residues. The J segment lost 7 bases and the V segment lost 4 bases, leaving 7 bases of the junction unmatched. Looked up from germline, CDR1 is SGHAT and CDR2 is FQNNGV.

This clone was found a few times. V gene TRBV5-6 combines with J gene TRBJ2-7; 11 bases line up with TRBD2. Trimming cost V 5 bases and J 6 bases; bases outside gene matches: 7. Germline-derived CDR1 and CDR2 are SGHDT and YYEEEE. The CDR3 is 14 residues long. Written as DNA, the CDR3 is TGTGCCAGCAGACTTAGCGGGGGGGCCGCCGAGCAGTACTTC. This encodes CASRLSGGAAEQYF.